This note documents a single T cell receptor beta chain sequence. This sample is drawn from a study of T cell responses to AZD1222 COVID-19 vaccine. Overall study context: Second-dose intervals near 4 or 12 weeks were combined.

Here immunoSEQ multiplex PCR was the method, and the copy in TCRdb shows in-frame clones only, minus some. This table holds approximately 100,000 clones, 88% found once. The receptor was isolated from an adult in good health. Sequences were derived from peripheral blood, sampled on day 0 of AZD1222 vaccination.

The CDR3 DNA reads TGTGCCAGCAGTTACTCAGGGACGGCCGGGAGAGGCTACACCTTC. Amino acid sequence: CASSYSGTAGRGYTF. J is TRBJ1-2 and V is TRBV6-5; weak D call: TRBD1 (5 bases). CDR1 is MNHEY and CDR2 is SVGAGI in the germline V gene. The V end lost 0 bases, the J end lost 8 bases, and 16 bases lay between the germline ends. This CDR3 is built from 15 residues.